This entry lists 26 T cell receptor beta chains sequenced from one sample in a study of cytomegalovirus exposure and HLA in healthy donors. PCR employed 60 Vbeta and 13 Jbeta primers. Using immunoSEQ multiplex PCR, the repertoire was profiled, and TCRdb retains in-frame clones only, with some absent. Of approximately 120,000 clones detected, about 79% appear once; the ten largest clones hold about 1.8%. Sequencing was carried out using PBMCs. These receptors were collected from a man aged 45-65 years in good health and CMV-seronegative.

The genes are TRBV6-1 and TRBJ2-2; D may be TRBD2 (5 bases). This CDR3 is built from 14 residues. Trimming cost V 11 bases and J 0 bases, with 13 bases left between them. The germline CDR1 and CDR2 sequences are MNHNS and SASEGT. This chain's CDR3 is CASGGSTNTGELFF. The CDR3 DNA reads as TGTGCCTCTGGCGGGTCCACGAACACCGGGGAGCTGTTTTTT.

This clone was observed once. Within the sample, other DNA sequences also encode this same CDR3. This chain joins TRBV6-1 and TRBJ1-1, with D unresolved. Germline V lookup: CDR1 MNHNS, CDR2 SASEGT. The CDR3 extends over 13 amino acids. With 3 bases removed from V and 4 bases from J, the gap between germline ends came to 9 bases. DNA for the CDR3: TGTGCCAGCAGTGAGCGCAGGTCCACTGAAGCTTTCTTT. Its translation is CASSERRSTEAFF.

The chain joins TRBV28 to TRBJ2-3, with D tentatively TRBD1 (5 bases). CDR1 MDHEN and CDR2 SYDVKM come from the germline V gene. Trimming left V 6 bases short and J 0 bases short, with 16 bases between. CDR3 length: 16 residues. CDR3 amino acids: CASSIIRDTSTDTQYF. DNA for the CDR3: TGTGCCAGCAGCATAATCAGGGATACTAGCACAGATACGCAGTATTTT.

About this clone itself: Other DNA sequences in the sample encode the same CDR3. V usage is TRBV5-1 and J usage is TRBJ2-1, with 13 bases lining up with TRBD2. The CDR3 is made up of 15 amino acids. The V segment lost 3 bases and the J segment 8 bases; nucleotides outside the gene matches: 5. Germline lookup yields CDR1 SGHRS and CDR2 YFSETQ. This CDR3 is CASSSLAGGLDEQFF. Written as DNA, the CDR3 is TGCGCCAGCAGCTCACTAGCGGGGGGGCTAGATGAGCAGTTCTTC.

The J gene is TRBJ2-5, the V gene TRBV28; TRBD2 aligns across 12 bases. The CDR3 loop spans 17 amino acids. V lost 8 bases and J lost 7; bases outside the gene matches: 17. Looked up from germline, CDR1 is MDHEN and CDR2 is SYDVKM. The CDR3 DNA reads as TGTGCCAGCCTACTAGCGGGGGGCGAATACGCCAAGAGGACCCAGTACTTC. This sequence encodes CASLLAGGEYAKRTQYF. Variable domain in full (rest from reference TRBV28 and TRBJ2-5): DVKVTQSSRYLVKRTGEKVFLECVQDMDHENMFWYRQDPGLGLRLIYFSYDVKMKEKGDIPEGYSVSREKKERFSLILESASTNQTSMYLCASLLAGGEYAKRTQYFGPGTRLLVL.

V gene TRBV7-9 combines with J gene TRBJ1-6, with 7 bases identical to TRBD1. There are 16 residues in the CDR3. J was trimmed by 5 bases and V by 4 bases; bases with no gene match: 8. Germline-derived CDR1 and CDR2 are SEHNR and FQNEAQ (reference sequence). CDR3 DNA: TGTGCCAGCAGCTATATCGGACAGGTCAATAATTCACCCCTCCACTTT. This sequence encodes CASSYIGQVNNSPLHF.

V and J are TRBV2 and TRBJ2-5; TRBD2 agrees at 8 bases. The V segment lost 7 bases and the J segment 3 bases; nucleotides outside the gene matches: 4. Per germline, CDR1 SNHLY and CDR2 FYNNEI. The CDR3 is 13 residues long. CDR3 amino acids: CASIRGGEETQYF. In DNA, the CDR3 is TGTGCCAGCATACGGGGGGGCGAAGAGACCCAGTACTTC.

The V gene is TRBV6-6, the J gene TRBJ2-2, with 7 bases aligning to TRBD1. The CDR3 runs to 16 residues. Trimming at V came to 4 bases and at J to 1 base, leaving 6 bases not matched to a gene. Germline V gene lookup returns CDR1 MNHNY and CDR2 SVGAGI (reference sequence). This CDR3 reads CASSSGTEMNTGELFF. CDR3 nucleotides: TGTGCCAGCAGTTCGGGGACAGAGATGAACACCGGGGAGCTGTTTTTT.

The chain couples TRBV7-2 to TRBJ1-5; no firm D call. This CDR3 is built from 13 residues. V gave up 0 bases and J gave up 6 bases, with 6 bases separating them. Germline lookup yields CDR1 SGHTA and CDR2 FQGNSA. CDR3 bases: TGTGCCAGCAGCTTAGCGGTCGGTCAGCCCCAGCATTTT. Encoded protein: CASSLAVGQPQHF.

The genes are TRBV19 and TRBJ1-2, with D possibly TRBD1 on 6 matching bases. Germline CDR1 and CDR2: LNHDA and SQIVND (reference sequence). The V end was cut by 5 bases, the J end by 8 bases, with 15 bases between. CDR3 length equals 13 residues. The CDR3 loop is CASSWGRGDGYTF. The DNA for the CDR3 is TGTGCCAGTAGTTGGGGGCGCGGCGACGGCTACACCTTC.

V gene TRBV21-1 combines with J gene TRBJ2-1; the DNA was not used to check the table's D call, TRBD2. TRBV21-1 is a known pseudogene. CDR3 length: 15 amino acids. In DNA, the CDR3 is TGTGCCAGCAGCAAAGAACGGACTACCTACAATGAGCAGTTCTTC. Its protein product is CASSKERTTYNEQFF.

With regard to this clone: At one boundary the junction diverges from the germline segment, which might be a read error. The chain combines TRBV7-9 with TRBJ1-2, with TRBD1 matching over 10 bases. The CDR3 totals 14 residues. The germline CDR1 and CDR2 sequences are SEHNR and FQNEAQ (reference sequence). The CDR3 loop is CSSSLGGTGEGYTF. The CDR3 DNA sequence: TGTTCCAGCAGCTTAGGAGGGACAGGGGAAGGCTACACCTTC.

Here the CDR3 DNA reads TGTGCCAGCTCGCGCGGGATCCAAGAGACCCAGTACTTC. Translated: CASSRGIQETQYF. The rearrangement joins TRBV2 to TRBJ2-5; TRBD2 is a possible D gene (6 bases). The CDR3 loop spans 13 amino acids. Germline assignment: CDR1 SNHLY and CDR2 FYNNEI. V was clipped by 8 bases and J by 1 base, with 11 bases between them.

This clone was observed a few times. The chain links TRBV5-6 to TRBJ2-2, with 8 nucleotides matching TRBD2. CDR1 and CDR2 from the germline V gene are SGHDT and YYEEEE. Trimming took 5 bases from V and 1 from J; bases not matched to a gene: 1. The CDR3 spans 14 residues. The CDR3 is CASRTSGNTGELFF. In DNA form, the CDR3 reads TGTGCCAGCAGAACTAGCGGGAACACCGGGGAGCTGTTTTTT.

This clone appeared a few times. The chain carries TRBV10-3 and TRBJ2-4; D may be TRBD2 (5 bases). The length of the CDR3 is 14 residues. The germline CDR1 and CDR2 sequences are ENHRY and SYGVKD. The V and J ends lost 0 bases and 5 bases respectively, with 8 bases between them. The CDR3: CAISESEGENIQYF. CDR3 bases: TGTGCCATCAGTGAGTCTGAGGGAGAAAACATTCAGTACTTC.

Comments on this clone: Its ends do not fully match the called genes, so a read error is possible. The chain recombines TRBV11-2 with TRBJ1-2; D is unresolved. The CDR3 loop spans 13 amino acids. Looked up from germline, CDR1 is SGHAT and CDR2 is FQNNGV. CDR3 loop: CASSFGSNYGYAF. The CDR3 DNA sequence: TGTGCCAGCAGCTTCGGCAGTAACTATGGCTACGCCTTC.

The rearrangement joins TRBV4-2 to TRBJ2-1; TRBD1 might be the D (6 bases). Germline-derived CDR1 and CDR2 are LGHNA and YNFKEQ. Between the trimmed V and J ends, which lost 0 bases and 5 bases, there was a span of 11 bases. There are 15 residues in the CDR3. The CDR3 loop is CASSQDLGAHNEQFF. DNA for the CDR3: TGTGCCAGCAGCCAAGATTTGGGGGCCCACAATGAGCAGTTCTTC.

V is TRBV10-2 and J is TRBJ1-2; 7 bases line up with TRBD1. Trimming removed 3 bases from V and 4 bases from J; junction bases left unmatched: 5. Looked up from germline, CDR1 is WSHSY and CDR2 is SAAADI. The CDR3 spans 14 residues. CDR3 sequence: CASSEQGPGYGYTF. In DNA, the CDR3 is TGCGCCAGCAGTGAACAGGGGCCAGGCTATGGCTACACCTTC.

The chain carries TRBV7-3 and TRBJ1-1; 7 nucleotides agree with TRBD1. J lost 3 bases, V lost 5 bases, and 12 bases had no gene match. The CDR3 is 16 residues long. Germline CDR1 SGHTA, CDR2 FQGTGA. CDR3: CASSRQGRAGHTEAFF. The CDR3 nucleotides are TGTGCCAGCAGCCGACAGGGAAGGGCAGGGCACACTGAAGCTTTCTTT. The full variable domain, in which reference TRBV7-3 and TRBJ1-1 provide the parts outside the CDR3, is GAGVSQTPSNKVTEKGKYVELRCDPISGHTALYWYRQSLGQGPEFLIYFQGTGAADDSGLPNDRFFAVRPEGSVSTLKIQRTERGDSAVYLCASSRQGRAGHTEAFFGQGTRLTVV.

The chain carries TRBV6-1 and TRBJ1-1; the D gene is possibly TRBD1 (5 bases). Trimming stripped 8 bases from V and 1 base from J, with 11 bases between. The CDR3 is made up of 13 amino acids. Germline V gene lookup returns CDR1 MNHNS and CDR2 SASEGT. The CDR3, as DNA: TGTGCCAGCCAGACAGTTACGAACACTGAAGCTTTCTTT. Protein: CASQTVTNTEAFF.

This clone was recorded once. This chain uses TRBV4-1 with TRBJ1-3, with D uncertain. The CDR3 extends over 20 amino acids. CDR1 is MGHRA, CDR2 YSYEKL, per germline. Trimming left V 3 bases short and J 0 bases short, with 24 bases between. CDR3: CASSHRPQEGSPLSGNTIYF. The CDR3 nucleotides are TGCGCCAGCAGCCACCGACCCCAGGAAGGTTCCCCTCTCTCTGGAAACACCATATATTTT.

V gene TRBV7-2 combines with J gene TRBJ1-2; no definite D call. Germline V gene sequence: CDR1 SGHTA, CDR2 FQGNSA. This CDR3 is built from 13 residues. Trimming stripped 6 bases from V and 6 bases from J, with 14 bases between. CDR3: CASSPGLKDGYTF. CDR3 DNA sequence: TGTGCCAGCAGTCCGGGTCTTAAAGATGGCTACACCTTC. Full variable domain (rest looked up from reference TRBV7-2 and TRBJ1-2): GAGVSQSPSNKVTEKGKDVELRCDPISGHTALYWYRQSLGQGLEFLIYFQGNSAPDKSGLPSDRFSAERTGGSVSTLTIQRTQQEDSAVYLCASSPGLKDGYTFGSGTRLTVV.

This sequence joins TRBV9 and TRBJ1-3; TRBD1 might be the D (5 bases). The CDR3 is 16 amino acids. Germline assignment: CDR1 SGDLS and CDR2 YYNGEE. Trimming removed 3 bases at V and 4 bases at J, with 17 bases between. CDR3 in amino acids: CASSGEAQGTGNTIYF. CDR3 nucleotides: TGTGCCAGCAGCGGAGAGGCCCAGGGTACCGGAAACACCATATATTTT.

This sequence joins TRBV10-2 and TRBJ2-7; 7 bases match TRBD2. The CDR3 covers 13 residues. The ends lost 4 bases at V and 3 bases at J; junction bases unmatched: 3. Germline loops: CDR1 WSHSY, CDR2 SAAADI. The CDR3 nucleotides read TGCGCCAGCAGTGTACGGACTAGCTACGAGCAGTACGTC. Translated: CASSVRTSYEQYV.

This rearrangement joins TRBV5-1 to TRBJ2-1; TRBD1 agrees at 9 bases. The CDR3 extends over 15 amino acids. The V segment lost 3 bases and the J segment 8 bases; nucleotides outside the gene matches: 9. CDR1 is SGHRS, CDR2 YFSETQ, per germline. The chain's CDR3 is CASSSRDRAGDEQFF. CDR3 in DNA: TGCGCCAGCAGCTCACGGGACAGGGCCGGGGATGAGCAGTTCTTC.

This chain joins TRBV2 and TRBJ2-7, with D tentatively TRBD1 (5 bases). The germline V gene has CDR1 SNHLY and CDR2 FYNNEI. CDR3 length equals 14 residues. Between the trimmed V and J ends, which lost 10 bases and 3 bases, there was a span of 19 bases. CDR3 nucleotides: TGTGCCACCAAGACAGTGAGTAGTGGCTACGAGCAGTACTTC. This codes for CATKTVSSGYEQYF.